This TCR beta chain comes out of a study of blood T cell repertoires in COVID-19. The overall study: There were acute and convalescent COVID-19 samples, and they came from the United States, Italy and Spain. T cells, B-cell-depleted T cells, or PBMCs provided the cDNA or gDNA that served as material.

TCRdb's copy holds only in-frame clones and misses some; the assay was immunoSEQ multiplex PCR. The sample lists under 200,000 clones, about 86% occurring once. V was shortened by 0 bases and J by 0 bases, with 8 bases between the two germline ends. The CDR3 length is 15 residues. Germline loops: CDR1 MNHEY, CDR2 SVGAGI. The V gene is TRBV6-5, the J gene TRBJ2-5; D remains ambiguous. The TCR was taken from a human donor with acute or convalescent COVID-19. The donor label of this sample is uncertain. Sequenced sample: peripheral blood. The CDR3 here is CASSYSQRDQETQYF. The CDR3 bases are TGTGCCAGCAGTTACTCTCAGCGAGACCAAGAGACCCAGTACTTC.